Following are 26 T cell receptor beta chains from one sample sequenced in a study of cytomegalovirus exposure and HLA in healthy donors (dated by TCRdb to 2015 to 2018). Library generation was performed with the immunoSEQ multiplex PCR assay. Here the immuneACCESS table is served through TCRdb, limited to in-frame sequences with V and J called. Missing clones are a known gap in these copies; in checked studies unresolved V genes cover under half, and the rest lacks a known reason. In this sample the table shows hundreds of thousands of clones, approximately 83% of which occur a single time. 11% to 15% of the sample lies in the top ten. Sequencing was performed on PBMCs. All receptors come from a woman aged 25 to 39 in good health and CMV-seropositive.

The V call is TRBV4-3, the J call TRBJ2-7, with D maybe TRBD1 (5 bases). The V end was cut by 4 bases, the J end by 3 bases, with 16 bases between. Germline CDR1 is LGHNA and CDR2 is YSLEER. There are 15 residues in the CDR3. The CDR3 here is CASSPEEGAYYEQYF. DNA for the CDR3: TGCGCCAGCAGCCCAGAGGAAGGGGCTTACTACGAGCAGTACTTC.

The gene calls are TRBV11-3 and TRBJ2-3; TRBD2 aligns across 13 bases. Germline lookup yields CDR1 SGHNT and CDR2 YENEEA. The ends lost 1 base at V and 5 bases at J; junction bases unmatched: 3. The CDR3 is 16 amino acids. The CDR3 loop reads CASSLGGLAGEDTQYF. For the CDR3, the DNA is TGTGCCAGCAGCTTAGGCGGACTAGCGGGAGAAGATACGCAGTATTTT.

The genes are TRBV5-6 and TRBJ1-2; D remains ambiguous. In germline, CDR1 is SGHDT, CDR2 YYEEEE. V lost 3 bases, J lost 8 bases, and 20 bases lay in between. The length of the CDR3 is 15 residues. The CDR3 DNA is TGTGCCAGCAGCTCGGTGCCCGTTTTTGCTCGGGGCTACACCTTC. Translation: CASSSVPVFARGYTF.

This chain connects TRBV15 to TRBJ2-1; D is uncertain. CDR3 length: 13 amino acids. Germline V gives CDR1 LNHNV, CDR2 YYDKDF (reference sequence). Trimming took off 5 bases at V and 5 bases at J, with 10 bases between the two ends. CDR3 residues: CATSPEKHNEQFF. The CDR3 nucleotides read TGTGCCACCAGCCCGGAAAAACACAATGAGCAGTTCTTC.

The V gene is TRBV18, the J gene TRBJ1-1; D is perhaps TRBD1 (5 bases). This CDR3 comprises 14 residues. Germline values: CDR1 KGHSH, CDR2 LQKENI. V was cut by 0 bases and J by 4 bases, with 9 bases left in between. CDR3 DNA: TGTGCCAGCTCACCACCGGGCAGGGTCACTGAAGCTTTCTTT. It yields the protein CASSPPGRVTEAFF.

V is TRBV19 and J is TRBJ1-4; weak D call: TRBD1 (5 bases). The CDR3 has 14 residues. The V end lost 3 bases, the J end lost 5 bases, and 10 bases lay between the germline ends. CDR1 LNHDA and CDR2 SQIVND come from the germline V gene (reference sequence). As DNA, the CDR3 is TGTGCCAGTAGTATTGTCGGGGCGAATGAAAAACTGTTTTTT. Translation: CASSIVGANEKLFF.

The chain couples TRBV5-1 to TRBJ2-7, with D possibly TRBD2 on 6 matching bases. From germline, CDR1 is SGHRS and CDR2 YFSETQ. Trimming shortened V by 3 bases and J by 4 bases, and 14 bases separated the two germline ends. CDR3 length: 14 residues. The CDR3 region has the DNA TGCGCCAGCAGCTCCAATGGGGGGTGGTACGAGCAGTACTTC. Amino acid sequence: CASSSNGGWYEQYF.

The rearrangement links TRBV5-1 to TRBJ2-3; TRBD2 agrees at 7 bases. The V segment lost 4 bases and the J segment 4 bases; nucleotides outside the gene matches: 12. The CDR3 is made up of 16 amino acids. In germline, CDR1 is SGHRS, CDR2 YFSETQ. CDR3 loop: CASSGEGLVAADTQYF. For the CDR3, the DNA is TGCGCCAGCAGCGGGGAGGGTCTAGTTGCGGCAGATACGCAGTATTTT.

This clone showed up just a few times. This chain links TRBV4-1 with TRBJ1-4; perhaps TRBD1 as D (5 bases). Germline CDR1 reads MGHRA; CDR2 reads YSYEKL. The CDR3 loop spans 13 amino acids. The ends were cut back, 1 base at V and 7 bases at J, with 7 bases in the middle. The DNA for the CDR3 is TGCGCCAGCAGCCAAGGGGGCAGTGAAAAACTGTTTTTT. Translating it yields CASSQGGSEKLFF.

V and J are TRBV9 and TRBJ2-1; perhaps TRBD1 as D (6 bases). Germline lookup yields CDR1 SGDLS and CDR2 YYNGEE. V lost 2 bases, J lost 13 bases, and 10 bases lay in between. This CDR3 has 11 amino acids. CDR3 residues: CASSVRDIQFF. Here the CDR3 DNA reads TGTGCCAGCAGCGTTCGGGACATTCAGTTCTTC.

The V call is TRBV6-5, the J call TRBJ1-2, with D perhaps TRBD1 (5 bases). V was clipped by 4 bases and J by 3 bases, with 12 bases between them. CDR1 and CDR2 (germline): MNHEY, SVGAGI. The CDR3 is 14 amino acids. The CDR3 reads CASSSEDRYYGYTF. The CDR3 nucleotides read TGTGCCAGCAGTTCGGAAGACAGATACTATGGCTACACCTTC.

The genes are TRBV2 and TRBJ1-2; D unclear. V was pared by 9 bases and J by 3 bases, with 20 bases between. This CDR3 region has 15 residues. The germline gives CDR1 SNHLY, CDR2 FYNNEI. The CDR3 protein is CASFDPLKTDYGYTF. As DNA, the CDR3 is TGTGCCAGTTTCGACCCTCTCAAGACCGACTATGGCTACACCTTC. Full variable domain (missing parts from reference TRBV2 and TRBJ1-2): EPEVTQTPSHQVTQMGQEVILRCVPISNHLYFYWYRQILGQKVEFLVSFYNNEISEKSEIFDDQFSVERPDGSNFTLKIRSTKLEDSAMYFCASFDPLKTDYGYTFGSGTRLTVV.

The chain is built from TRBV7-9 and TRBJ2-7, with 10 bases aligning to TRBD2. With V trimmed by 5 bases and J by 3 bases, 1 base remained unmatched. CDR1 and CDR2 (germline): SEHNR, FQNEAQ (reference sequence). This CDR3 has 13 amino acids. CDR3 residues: CASSRLAGYEQYF. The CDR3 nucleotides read TGTGCCAGCAGCCGACTAGCGGGCTACGAGCAGTACTTC.

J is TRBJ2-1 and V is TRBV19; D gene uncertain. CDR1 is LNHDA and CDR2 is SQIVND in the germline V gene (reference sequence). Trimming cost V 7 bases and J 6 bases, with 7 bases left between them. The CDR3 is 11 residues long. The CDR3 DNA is TGTGCCAGTACTAGTACCAATGAGCAGTTCTTC. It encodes CASTSTNEQFF.

CDR3 DNA: TGTGCCAGCTCTGACCGCCTCTATGAGCAGTTCTTC. It yields the protein CASSDRLYEQFF. The chain employs TRBV6-1 and TRBJ2-1; D remains ambiguous. Looked up from germline, CDR1 is MNHNS and CDR2 is SASEGT. V lost 8 bases, J lost 8 bases, and 13 bases lay in between. This CDR3 comprises 12 residues.

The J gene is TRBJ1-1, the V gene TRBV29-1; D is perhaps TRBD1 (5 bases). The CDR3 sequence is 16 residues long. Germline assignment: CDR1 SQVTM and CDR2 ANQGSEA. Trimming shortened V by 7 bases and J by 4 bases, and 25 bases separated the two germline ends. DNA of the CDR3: TGCAGCGCCCCAGGCAGGGTGAGGGCTGGGGGCACTGAAGCTTTCTTT. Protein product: CSAPGRVRAGGTEAFF.

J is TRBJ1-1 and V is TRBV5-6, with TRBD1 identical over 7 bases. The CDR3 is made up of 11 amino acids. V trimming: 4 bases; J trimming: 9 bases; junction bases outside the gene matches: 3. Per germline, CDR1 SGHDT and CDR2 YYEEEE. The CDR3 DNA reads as TGTGCCAGCAGCCCGGGACAGAAAGCTTTCTTT. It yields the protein CASSPGQKAFF.

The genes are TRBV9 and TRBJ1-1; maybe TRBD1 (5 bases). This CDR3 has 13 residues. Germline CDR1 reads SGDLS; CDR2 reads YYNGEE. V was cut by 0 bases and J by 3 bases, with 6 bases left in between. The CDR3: CASSVVRDTEAFF. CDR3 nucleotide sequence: TGTGCCAGCAGCGTAGTCAGGGACACTGAAGCTTTCTTT.

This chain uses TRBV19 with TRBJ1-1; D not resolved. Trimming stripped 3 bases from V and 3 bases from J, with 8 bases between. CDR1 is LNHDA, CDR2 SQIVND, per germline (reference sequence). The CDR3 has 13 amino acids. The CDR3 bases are TGTGCCAGTAGTATCCCCGGATACACTGAAGCTTTCTTT. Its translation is CASSIPGYTEAFF.

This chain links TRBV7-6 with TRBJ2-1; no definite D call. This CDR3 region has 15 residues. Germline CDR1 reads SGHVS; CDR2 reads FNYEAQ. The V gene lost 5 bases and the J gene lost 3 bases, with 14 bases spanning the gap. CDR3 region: CASSLGFSFYNEQFF. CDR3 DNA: TGTGCCAGCAGCCTCGGGTTTAGTTTCTACAATGAGCAGTTCTTC.

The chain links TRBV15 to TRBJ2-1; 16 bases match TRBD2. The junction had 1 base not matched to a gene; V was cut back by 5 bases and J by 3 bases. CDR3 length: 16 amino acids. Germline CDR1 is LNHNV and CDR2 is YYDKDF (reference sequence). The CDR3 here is CATSGTSGRGYNEQFF. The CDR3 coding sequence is TGTGCCACCAGCGGGACTAGCGGGAGGGGCTACAATGAGCAGTTCTTC.

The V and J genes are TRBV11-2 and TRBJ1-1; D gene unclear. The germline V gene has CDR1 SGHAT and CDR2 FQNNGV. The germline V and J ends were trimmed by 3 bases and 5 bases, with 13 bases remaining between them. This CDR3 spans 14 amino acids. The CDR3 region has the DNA TGTGCCAGCAGCTTTAACCCAGAGAGGACTGAAGCTTTCTTT. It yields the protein CASSFNPERTEAFF. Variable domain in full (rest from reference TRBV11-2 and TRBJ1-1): EAGVAQSPRYKIIEKRQSVAFWCNPISGHATLYWYQQILGQGPKLLIQFQNNGVVDDSQLPKDRFSAERLKGVDSTLKIQPAKLEDSAVYLCASSFNPERTEAFFGQGTRLTVV.

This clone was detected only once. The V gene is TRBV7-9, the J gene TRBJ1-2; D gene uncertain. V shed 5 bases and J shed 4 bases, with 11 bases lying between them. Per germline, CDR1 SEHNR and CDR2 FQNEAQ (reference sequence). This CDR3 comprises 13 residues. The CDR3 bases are TGTGCCAGCAGCACCCGGACGGTCTATGGCTACACCTTC. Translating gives CASSTRTVYGYTF.

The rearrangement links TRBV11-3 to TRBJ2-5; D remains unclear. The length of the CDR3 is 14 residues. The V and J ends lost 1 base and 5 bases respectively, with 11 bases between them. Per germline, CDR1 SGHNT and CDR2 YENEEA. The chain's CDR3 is CASSLVVGRETQYF. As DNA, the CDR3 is TGTGCCAGCAGCTTAGTGGTCGGTCGGGAGACCCAGTACTTC.

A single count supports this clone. Here the CDR3 DNA reads TGTGCCAGCAGCTCAGTAGCGGGGACATGGACCCAGTACTTC. Translating it yields CASSSVAGTWTQYF. The gene calls are TRBV5-6 and TRBJ2-5; 8 positions agree with TRBD2. Trimming took 3 bases from V and 7 from J; bases not matched to a gene: 8. The CDR3 consists of 14 residues. Germline V lookup: CDR1 SGHDT, CDR2 YYEEEE.

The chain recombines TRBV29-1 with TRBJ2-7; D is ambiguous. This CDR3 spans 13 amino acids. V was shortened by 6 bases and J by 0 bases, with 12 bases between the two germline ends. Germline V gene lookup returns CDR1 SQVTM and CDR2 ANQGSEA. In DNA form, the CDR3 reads TGCAGCGTAACCCAAGAAGACTCCTACGAGCAGTACTTC. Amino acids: CSVTQEDSYEQYF.